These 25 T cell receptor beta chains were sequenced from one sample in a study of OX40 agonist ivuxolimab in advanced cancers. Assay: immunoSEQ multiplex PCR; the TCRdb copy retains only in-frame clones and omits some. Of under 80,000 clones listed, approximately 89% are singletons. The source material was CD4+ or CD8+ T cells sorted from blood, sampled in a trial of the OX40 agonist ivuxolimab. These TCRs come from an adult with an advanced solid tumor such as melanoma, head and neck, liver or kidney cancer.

CDR3 DNA sequence: TGCAGCGTTGTAGCCCCTCCCTCCTACGAGCAGTACTTC. Protein: CSVVAPPSYEQYF. This chain connects TRBV29-1 to TRBJ2-7, with unresolved D. The CDR3 covers 13 residues. Per germline, CDR1 SQVTM and CDR2 ANQGSEA. Deletions cut 4 bases from V and 0 bases from J, with 10 bases between.

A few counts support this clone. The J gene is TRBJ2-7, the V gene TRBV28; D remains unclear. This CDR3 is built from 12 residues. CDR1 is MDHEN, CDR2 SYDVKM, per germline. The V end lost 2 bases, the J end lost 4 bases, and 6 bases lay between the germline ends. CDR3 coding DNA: TGTGCCAGCAGTTTACCAGGTTACGAGCAGTACTTC. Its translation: CASSLPGYEQYF.

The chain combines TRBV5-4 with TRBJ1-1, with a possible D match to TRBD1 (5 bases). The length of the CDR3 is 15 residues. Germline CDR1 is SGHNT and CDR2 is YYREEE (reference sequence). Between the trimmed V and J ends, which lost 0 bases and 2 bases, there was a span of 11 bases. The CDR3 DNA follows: TGTGCCAGCAGCTTGGAGGGACGGACTAACACTGAAGCTTTCTTT. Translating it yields CASSLEGRTNTEAFF.

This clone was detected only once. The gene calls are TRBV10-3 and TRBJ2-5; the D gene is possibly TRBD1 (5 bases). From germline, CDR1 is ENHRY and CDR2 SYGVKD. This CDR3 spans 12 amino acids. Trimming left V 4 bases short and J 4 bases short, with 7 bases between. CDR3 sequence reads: CAISAGSETQYF. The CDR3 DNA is TGTGCCATCAGTGCAGGGTCAGAGACCCAGTACTTC.

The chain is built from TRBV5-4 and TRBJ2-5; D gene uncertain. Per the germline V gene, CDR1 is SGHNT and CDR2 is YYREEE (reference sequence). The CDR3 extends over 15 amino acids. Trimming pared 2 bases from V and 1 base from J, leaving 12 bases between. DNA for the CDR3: TGTGCCAGCAGCTTTGGGCAAGCGCCCCAAGAGACCCAGTACTTC. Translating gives CASSFGQAPQETQYF.

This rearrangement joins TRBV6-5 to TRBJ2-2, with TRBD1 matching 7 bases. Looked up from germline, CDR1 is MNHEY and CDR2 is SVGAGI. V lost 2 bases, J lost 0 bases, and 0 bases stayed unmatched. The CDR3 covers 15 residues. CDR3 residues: CASSYDRANTGELFF. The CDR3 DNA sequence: TGTGCCAGCAGTTACGACAGGGCGAACACCGGGGAGCTGTTTTTT.

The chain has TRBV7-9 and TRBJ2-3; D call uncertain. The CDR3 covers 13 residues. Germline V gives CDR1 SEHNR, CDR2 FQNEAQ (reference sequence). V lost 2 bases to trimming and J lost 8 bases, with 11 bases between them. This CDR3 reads CASSLLEAGTQYF. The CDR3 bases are TGTGCCAGCAGCTTACTCGAGGCAGGTACGCAGTATTTT.

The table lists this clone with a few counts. CDR3 bases: TGTGCCAGCTCAAGGGGGCCCAACACTGAAGCTTTCTTT. It translates to CASSRGPNTEAFF. The chain uses TRBV2 and TRBJ1-1; 7 bases align to TRBD1. Looked up from germline, CDR1 is SNHLY and CDR2 is FYNNEI. The CDR3 covers 13 residues. V lost 8 bases, J lost 2 bases, and 5 bases stayed unmatched. Filled out from reference TRBV2 and TRBJ1-1, the complete variable domain reads EPEVTQTPSHQVTQMGQEVILRCVPISNHLYFYWYRQILGQKVEFLVSFYNNEISEKSEIFDDQFSVERPDGSNFTLKIRSTKLEDSAMYFCASSRGPNTEAFFGQGTRLTVV.

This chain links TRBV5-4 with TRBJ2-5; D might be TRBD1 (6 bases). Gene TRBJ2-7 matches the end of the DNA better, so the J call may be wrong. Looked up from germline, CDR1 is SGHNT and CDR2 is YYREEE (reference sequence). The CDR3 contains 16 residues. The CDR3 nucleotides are TGTGCCAGCAGCACCGCGCCGGGACAACCCATATACGAGCAGTACTTC. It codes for CASSTAPGQPIYEQYF.

As DNA, the CDR3 is TGTGCCAGTACCACGGGGGACCGTAAGGTACCCCAGCATTTT. Its protein is CASTTGDRKVPQHF. The genes are TRBV19 and TRBJ1-5, with D perhaps TRBD1 (5 bases). Germline V lookup: CDR1 LNHDA, CDR2 SQIVND (reference sequence). Trimming stripped 7 bases from V and 10 bases from J, with 20 bases between. CDR3 length equals 14 residues. Supplemented by reference TRBV19 and TRBJ1-5, the full variable domain reads DGGITQSPKYLFRKEGQNVTLSCEQNLNHDAMYWYRQDPGQGLRLIYYSQIVNDFQKGDIAEGYSVSREKKESFPLTVTSAQKNPTAFYLCASTTGDRKVPQHFGDGTRLSIL.

The CDR3 bases are TGCAGCGGAATTAGCGGCACAGATACGCAGTATTTT. Encoded protein: CSGISGTDTQYF. The V call is TRBV29-1, the J call TRBJ2-3, with D possibly being TRBD2 (5 bases). The CDR3 length is 12 residues. The germline V gene has CDR1 SQVTM and CDR2 ANQGSEA. The V end was cut by 7 bases, the J end by 1 base, with 9 bases between.

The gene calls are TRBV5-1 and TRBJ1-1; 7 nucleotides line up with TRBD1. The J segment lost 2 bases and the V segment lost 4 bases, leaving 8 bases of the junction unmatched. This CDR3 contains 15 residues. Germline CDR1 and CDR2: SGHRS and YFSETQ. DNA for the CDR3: TGCGCCAGCAGCCCCTGGGACAGCTACAACACTGAAGCTTTCTTT. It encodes CASSPWDSYNTEAFF.

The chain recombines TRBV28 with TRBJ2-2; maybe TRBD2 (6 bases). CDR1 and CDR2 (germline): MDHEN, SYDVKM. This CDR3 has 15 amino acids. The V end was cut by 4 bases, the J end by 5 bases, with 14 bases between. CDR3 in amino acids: CASSSAAEGTGELFF. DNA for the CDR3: TGTGCCAGCAGTTCGGCGGCGGAGGGGACCGGGGAGCTGTTTTTT. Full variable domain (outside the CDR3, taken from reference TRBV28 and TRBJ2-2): DVKVTQSSRYLVKRTGEKVFLECVQDMDHENMFWYRQDPGLGLRLIYFSYDVKMKEKGDIPEGYSVSREKKERFSLILESASTNQTSMYLCASSSAAEGTGELFFGEGSRLTVL.

The chain's CDR3 is CASRPLTGLGETQYF. The CDR3 DNA reads as TGTGCCAGCAGACCCCTGACAGGGCTAGGGGAGACCCAGTACTTC. V gene TRBV2 combines with J gene TRBJ2-5; TRBD1 aligns across 7 bases. The CDR3 is made up of 15 amino acids. The V and J ends lost 6 bases and 5 bases, in that order; junction bases with no gene match: 12. Germline V CDR1 and CDR2: SNHLY, FYNNEI.

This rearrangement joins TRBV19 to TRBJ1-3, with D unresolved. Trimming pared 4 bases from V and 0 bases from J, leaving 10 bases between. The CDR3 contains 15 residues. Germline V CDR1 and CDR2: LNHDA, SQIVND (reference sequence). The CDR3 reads CASSTGVRSGNTIYF. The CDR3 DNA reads TGTGCCAGTAGTACCGGGGTCCGCTCTGGAAACACCATATATTTT.

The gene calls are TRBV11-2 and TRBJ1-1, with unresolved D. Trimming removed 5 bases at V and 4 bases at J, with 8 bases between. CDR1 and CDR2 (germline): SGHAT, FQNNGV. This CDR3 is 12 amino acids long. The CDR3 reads CASSLAGTEAFF. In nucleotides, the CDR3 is TGTGCCAGCAGCCTCGCCGGCACTGAAGCTTTCTTT.

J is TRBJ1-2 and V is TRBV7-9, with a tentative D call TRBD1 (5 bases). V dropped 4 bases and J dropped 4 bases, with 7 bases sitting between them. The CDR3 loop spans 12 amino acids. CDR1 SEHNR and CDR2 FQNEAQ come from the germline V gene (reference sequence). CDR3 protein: CASSSDSYGYTF. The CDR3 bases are TGTGCCAGCAGCTCTGACAGCTATGGCTACACCTTC.

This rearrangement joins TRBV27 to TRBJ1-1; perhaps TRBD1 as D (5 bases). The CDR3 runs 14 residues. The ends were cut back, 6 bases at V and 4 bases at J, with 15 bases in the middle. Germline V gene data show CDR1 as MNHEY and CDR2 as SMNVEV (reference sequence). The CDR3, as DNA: TGTGCCAGCAGACTAGTGAGAGGGGTCACTGAAGCTTTCTTT. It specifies CASRLVRGVTEAFF.

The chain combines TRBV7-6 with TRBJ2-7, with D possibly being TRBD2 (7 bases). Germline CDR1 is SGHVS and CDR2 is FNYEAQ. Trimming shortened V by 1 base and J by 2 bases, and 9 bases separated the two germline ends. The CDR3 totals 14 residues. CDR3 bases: TGTGCCAGCAGCTTAGAGGGGGGGCCCTACGAGCAGTACTTC. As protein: CASSLEGGPYEQYF.

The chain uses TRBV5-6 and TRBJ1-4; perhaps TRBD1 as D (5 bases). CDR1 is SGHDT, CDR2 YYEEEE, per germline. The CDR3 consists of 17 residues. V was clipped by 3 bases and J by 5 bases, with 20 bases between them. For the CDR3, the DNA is TGTGCCAGCAGCTCTAAGAACTGGGGCAGAGGGAATGAAAAACTGTTTTTT. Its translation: CASSSKNWGRGNEKLFF.

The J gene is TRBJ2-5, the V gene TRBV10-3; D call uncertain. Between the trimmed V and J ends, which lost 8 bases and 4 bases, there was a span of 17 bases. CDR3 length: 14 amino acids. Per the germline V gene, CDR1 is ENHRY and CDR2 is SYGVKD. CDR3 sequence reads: CAIQWMEKRETQYF. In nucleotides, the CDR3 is TGTGCCATCCAGTGGATGGAGAAACGAGAGACCCAGTACTTC.

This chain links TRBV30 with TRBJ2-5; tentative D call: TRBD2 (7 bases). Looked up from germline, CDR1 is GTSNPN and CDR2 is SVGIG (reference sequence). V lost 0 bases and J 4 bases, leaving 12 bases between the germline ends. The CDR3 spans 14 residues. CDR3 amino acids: CAWSVGGGAETQYF. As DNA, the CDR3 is TGTGCCTGGAGTGTGGGAGGGGGGGCAGAGACCCAGTACTTC.

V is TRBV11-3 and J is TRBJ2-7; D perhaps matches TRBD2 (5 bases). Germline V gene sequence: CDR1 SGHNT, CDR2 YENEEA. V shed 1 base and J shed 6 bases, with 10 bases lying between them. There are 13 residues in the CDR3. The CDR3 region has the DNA TGTGCCAGCAGCTTAGGAGGAGGCGGCGAGCAGTACTTC. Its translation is CASSLGGGGEQYF.

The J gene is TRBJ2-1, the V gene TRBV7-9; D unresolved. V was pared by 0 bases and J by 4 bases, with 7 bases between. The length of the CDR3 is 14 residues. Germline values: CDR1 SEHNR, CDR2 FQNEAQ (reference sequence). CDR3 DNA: TGTGCCAGCAGCTTAGCAGTAGGTTACAATGAGCAGTTCTTC. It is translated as CASSLAVGYNEQFF.

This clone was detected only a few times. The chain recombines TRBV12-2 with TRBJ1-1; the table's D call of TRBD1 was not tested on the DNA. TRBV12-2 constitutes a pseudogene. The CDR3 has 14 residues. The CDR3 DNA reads TGTGCAAGTCGCTCCCGACAGGTGAACACTGAAGCTTTCTTT. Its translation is CASRSRQVNTEAFF.